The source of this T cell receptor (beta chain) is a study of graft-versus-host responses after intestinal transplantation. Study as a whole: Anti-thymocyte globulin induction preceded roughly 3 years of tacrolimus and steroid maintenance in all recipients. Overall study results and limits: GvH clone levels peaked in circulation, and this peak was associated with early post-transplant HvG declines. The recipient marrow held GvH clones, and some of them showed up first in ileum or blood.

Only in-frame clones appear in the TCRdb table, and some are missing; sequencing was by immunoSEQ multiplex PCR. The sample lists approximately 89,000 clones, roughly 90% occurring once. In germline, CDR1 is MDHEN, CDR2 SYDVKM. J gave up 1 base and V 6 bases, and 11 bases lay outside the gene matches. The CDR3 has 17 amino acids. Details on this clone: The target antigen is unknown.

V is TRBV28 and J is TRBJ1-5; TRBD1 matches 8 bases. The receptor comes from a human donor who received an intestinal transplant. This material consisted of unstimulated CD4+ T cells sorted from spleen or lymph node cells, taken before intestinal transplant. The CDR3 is CASSLRTYRGSNQPQHF. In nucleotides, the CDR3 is TGTGCCAGCAGCCTAAGAACCTACAGGGGGAGCAATCAGCCCCAGCATTTT.